The following is a T cell receptor beta chain sequence with its context. This sample is drawn from a study of blood T cell repertoires in COVID-19. Study summary: T cells, B-cell-depleted T cells, or PBMCs provided the cDNA or gDNA that served as material.

Some clones are missing from TCRdb's copy, which holds only in-frame ones; the method was immunoSEQ multiplex PCR. The sample has about 140,000 clones; 76% are singletons. Sequencing was carried out using peripheral blood. The sequence came from a woman aged 80 or over with active or convalescent COVID-19.

The CDR3 sequence: CSVEERATSYGYTF. DNA for the CDR3: TGCAGCGTTGAAGAAAGGGCGACTAGCTATGGCTACACCTTC. The chain uses TRBV29-1 and TRBJ1-2; D gene uncertain. Germline V gives CDR1 SQVTM, CDR2 ANQGSEA. This CDR3 has 14 residues. The V end lost 0 bases, the J end lost 4 bases, and 12 bases lay between the germline ends.